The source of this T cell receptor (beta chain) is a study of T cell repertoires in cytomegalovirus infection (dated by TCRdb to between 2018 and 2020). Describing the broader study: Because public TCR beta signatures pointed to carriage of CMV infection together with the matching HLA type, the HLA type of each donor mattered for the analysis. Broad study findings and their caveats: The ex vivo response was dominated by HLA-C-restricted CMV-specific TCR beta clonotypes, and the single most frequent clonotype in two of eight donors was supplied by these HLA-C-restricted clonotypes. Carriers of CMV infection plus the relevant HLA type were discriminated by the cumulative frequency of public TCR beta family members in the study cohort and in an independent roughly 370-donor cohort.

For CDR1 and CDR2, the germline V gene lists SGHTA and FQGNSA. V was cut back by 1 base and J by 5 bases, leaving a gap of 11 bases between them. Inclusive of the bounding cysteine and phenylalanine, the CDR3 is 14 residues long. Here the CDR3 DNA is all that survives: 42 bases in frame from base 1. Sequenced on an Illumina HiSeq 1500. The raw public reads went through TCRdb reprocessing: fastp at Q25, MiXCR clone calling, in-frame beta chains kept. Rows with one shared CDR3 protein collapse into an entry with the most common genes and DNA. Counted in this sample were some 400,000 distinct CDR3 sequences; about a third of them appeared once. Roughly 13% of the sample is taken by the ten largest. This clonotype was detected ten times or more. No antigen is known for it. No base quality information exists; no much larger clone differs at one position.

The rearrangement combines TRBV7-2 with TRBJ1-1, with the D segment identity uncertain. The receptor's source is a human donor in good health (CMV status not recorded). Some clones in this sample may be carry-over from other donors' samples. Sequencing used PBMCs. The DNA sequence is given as TGTGCCAGCAGCTTAGTTCGGCGGCAGACTGAAGCTTTCTTT. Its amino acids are CASSLVRRQTEAFF.